This passage covers 5 T cell receptor beta chains from one sample sequenced in a study of T cells after yellow fever vaccination. TCRdb processed the 5' RACE reads anew with MiXCR; each CDR3 protein has one entry. The sample includes nearly 350,000 distinct CDR3 sequences, roughly 8.3% of them seen just once. The material was PBMCs, obtained more than 40 days after the first yellow fever vaccination. The receptors were gathered from a man aged 18 to 29 who received the YFV17D yellow fever vaccine.

V gene TRBV15 combines with J gene TRBJ1-2, with D perhaps matching TRBD1 (6 bases). The CDR3 spans 13 residues. Germline CDR1 and CDR2: LNHNV and YYDKDF (reference sequence). V dropped 5 bases and J dropped 9 bases, with 16 bases sitting between them. The CDR3 loop is CATSPRQAGSYTF. CDR3 bases: TGTGCCACCAGCCCCCGACAGGCGGGCAGCTACACCTTC.

A few counts support this clonotype. This chain uses TRBV5-6 with TRBJ2-5; TRBD1 matches 8 bases. Germline V gene lookup returns CDR1 SGHDT and CDR2 YYEEEE. Germline trimming cut 1 base from V and 2 bases from J; bases unmatched to any gene: 4. The CDR3 consists of 15 residues. The CDR3 region is CASSLRNRGQETQYF. As DNA, the CDR3 is TGTGCCAGCAGCTTGAGGAACAGGGGGCAAGAGACCCAGTACTTC.

This clonotype was seen at least ten times. V is TRBV5-6 and J is TRBJ2-7; 9 nucleotides align to TRBD1. Germline V gene data show CDR1 as SGHDT and CDR2 as YYEEEE. Trimming took 4 bases from V and 4 from J; bases not matched to a gene: 3. The CDR3 sequence is 13 residues long. The CDR3 is CASSGGQGYEQYF. For the CDR3, the DNA is TGTGCCAGCAGCGGGGGACAGGGATACGAGCAGTACTTC.

This clonotype was observed a handful of times. The chain recombines TRBV2 with TRBJ2-5, with D perhaps TRBD2 (5 bases). CDR1 and CDR2 from the germline V gene are SNHLY and FYNNEI. V gave up 3 bases and J gave up 5 bases, with 16 bases separating them. The CDR3 is 15 residues long. This chain's CDR3 is CASSERSRDGETQYF. The DNA of the CDR3 is TGTGCCAGCAGTGAGAGGTCGAGGGATGGGGAGACCCAGTACTTC.

The chain couples TRBV6-5 to TRBJ1-2; 8 bases map to TRBD1. In germline, CDR1 is MNHEY, CDR2 SVGAGI. This CDR3 is 16 amino acids long. J gave up 7 bases and V 0 bases, and 10 bases lay outside the gene matches. The CDR3 here is CASSYSRRQGAGGYTF. DNA for the CDR3: TGTGCCAGCAGTTACTCGAGACGTCAGGGGGCGGGTGGCTACACCTTC.